This TCR beta chain was identified during a study of T cell responses to AZD1222 COVID-19 vaccine. Across the whole study: Analyses pooled second doses at about 4 or about 12 weeks. Broader study findings: Repertoires were obtained only post-peak T cell response. Most donors were white British, females outnumbered males, and clonal diversity was possibly underestimated. Along spike, vaccine-associated CD4 TCRs were found throughout, with dominance at 160-218 and 743-854.

Method: immunoSEQ multiplex PCR; TCRdb's copy keeps in-frame clones and lacks some. The repertoire holds about 120,000 clones, with more than 75% as singletons. With respect to this clone: The target antigen is unknown.

CDR1 DFQATT and CDR2 SNEGSKA come from the germline V gene (reference sequence). The germline V and J ends were trimmed by 3 bases and 6 bases, with 30 bases remaining between them. The CDR3 length is 18 residues. The gene calls are TRBV20-1 and TRBJ2-7; D tentatively reads TRBD1 or TRBD2 (5 bases each). This receptor was obtained from an adult in good health. The starting material was peripheral blood, obtained on day 0 of AZD1222 vaccination. The CDR3: CSASGGRTRGRIESEQYF. The CDR3 DNA reads TGCAGTGCTAGTGGAGGTCGGACAAGAGGGAGAATAGAGAGCGAGCAGTACTTC.